The clone carrying this TCR beta chain was counted once. Its antigen is unidentified. Measured with immunoSEQ multiplex PCR; TCRdb has only the in-frame clones, and not every one. The sample has about 7,600 clones, around 85% seen once. The data originate from a study of chemoradiotherapy in HPV16-positive cancers. Study summary: Functional T-cell assays on a couple of HPV16-positive patients' cells defined candidate HPV-specific clones and common TCR motifs.

Overall study findings and caveats: For HPV16-positive patients, expanding HPV-responsive T cells associated with longer recurrence-free survival. HPV-specific T cells were functionally defined from only two HPV16-positive patients.

Germline CDR1 reads SNHLY; CDR2 reads FYNNEI. This CDR3 comprises 14 residues. V lost 1 base and J 1 base, leaving 7 bases between the germline ends. Samples were taken several times over chemoradiotherapy. The sequencing here drew on blood, taken from a patient who underwent chemoradiotherapy. The chain couples TRBV2 to TRBJ2-5; possible D gene TRBD2, 5 bases. This clonotype was obtained from a human donor with HPV-associated anogenital cancer. The CDR3 here is CASSEGRSQETQYF. As DNA, the CDR3 is TGTGCCAGCAGTGAAGGGAGGTCCCAAGAGACCCAGTACTTC.